One and the same sample provided the 14 T cell receptor beta chains below, sequenced in a study of a mutant IDH1 vaccine in newly diagnosed glioma. As to time point: week 35, safety follow-up. Vaccination used 300 ug of mutant IDH1 20-mer peptide per dose, with topical imiquimod. The protocol was immunoSEQ multiplex PCR, while the TCRdb copy is restricted to in-frame clones and leaves out a portion. The sample has some 29,000 clones; roughly 79% are singletons. Antigens of these TCRs are unknown. The sample was PBMCs, taken from a glioma patient whose treatment included an IDH1 peptide vaccine. Receptors originate from a young woman with glioma. Some clones in this sample may be carry-over from other donors' samples.

This sequence joins TRBV6-5 and TRBJ2-7; TRBD1 aligns across 9 bases. Germline CDR1 and CDR2: MNHEY and SVGAGI. Trimming took 6 bases from V and 1 from J; bases not matched to a gene: 4. The CDR3 runs 14 residues. CDR3 bases: TGTGCCAGCAGCTCCGGGACAGGGTCCTACGAGCAGTACTTC. Translated, it gives CASSSGTGSYEQYF.

This clone appeared a few times. This chain links TRBV6-6 with TRBJ1-5; 8 positions match TRBD1. Germline assignment: CDR1 MNHNY and CDR2 SVGAGI (reference sequence). The ends lost 0 bases at V and 9 bases at J; junction bases unmatched: 7. The CDR3 spans 15 residues. The CDR3 region is CASSYSFSGGGPQHF. DNA for the CDR3: TGTGCCAGCAGTTACTCCTTCTCAGGGGGCGGGCCCCAGCATTTT.

The chain is built from TRBV7-9 and TRBJ2-7, with D perhaps given as TRBD1 or TRBD2 (5 bases each). Trimming left V 1 base short and J 5 bases short, with 21 bases between. Per germline, CDR1 SEHNR and CDR2 FQNEAQ (reference sequence). This CDR3 is built from 17 residues. CDR3 region: CASSLGQPRGPGHEQYF. CDR3 in DNA: TGTGCCAGCAGCTTAGGACAACCGAGGGGCCCTGGCCACGAGCAGTACTTC.

The V and J genes are TRBV5-4 and TRBJ1-3; D uncertain. Looked up from germline, CDR1 is SGHNT and CDR2 is YYREEE (reference sequence). Trimming stripped 3 bases from V and 4 bases from J, with 11 bases between. This CDR3 region has 14 residues. CDR3 coding DNA: TGTGCCAGCAGCTCTTCCGGTACGGGAAACACCATATATTTT. Protein: CASSSSGTGNTIYF.

On this clone itself: This same CDR3 is encoded by further DNA sequences in the sample. The chain employs TRBV15 and TRBJ1-1; the D is unclear. This CDR3 contains 12 residues. Germline V gene data show CDR1 as LNHNV and CDR2 as YYDKDF (reference sequence). Trimming took 4 bases from V and 7 from J, leaving 10 bases between them. CDR3 in DNA: TGTGCCACCAGCACGCGACAAGGTGAAGCTTTCTTT. Protein product: CATSTRQGEAFF.

The rearrangement uses TRBV11-2 and TRBJ2-3; 9 nucleotides agree with TRBD2. The CDR3 extends over 16 amino acids. Germline trimming cut 5 bases from V and 1 base from J; bases unmatched to any gene: 7. Germline V gives CDR1 SGHAT, CDR2 FQNNGV. The CDR3 region is CASSIYWTSGTDTQYF. CDR3 DNA: TGTGCCAGCAGCATATACTGGACTAGCGGCACAGATACGCAGTATTTT. The variable domain in full, completed from reference TRBV11-2 and TRBJ2-3, reads EAGVAQSPRYKIIEKRQSVAFWCNPISGHATLYWYQQILGQGPKLLIQFQNNGVVDDSQLPKDRFSAERLKGVDSTLKIQPAKLEDSAVYLCASSIYWTSGTDTQYFGPGTRLTVL.

J is TRBJ2-3 and V is TRBV27; D remains ambiguous. Germline V gene data show CDR1 as MNHEY and CDR2 as SMNVEV (reference sequence). The V gene lost 4 bases and the J gene lost 4 bases, with 9 bases spanning the gap. This CDR3 contains 13 residues. The CDR3 DNA follows: TGTGCCAGCAGTTACCGGGCGGCAGATACGCAGTATTTT. Translation: CASSYRAADTQYF.

The chain couples TRBV2 to TRBJ2-7, with D maybe TRBD2 (6 bases). Germline V lookup: CDR1 SNHLY, CDR2 FYNNEI. The CDR3 has 13 amino acids. Trimming pared 6 bases from V and 4 bases from J, leaving 13 bases between. CDR3 region: CASSLIRGYEQYF. The CDR3 DNA follows: TGTGCCAGCAGCCTGATCCGGGGGTACGAGCAGTACTTC.

The J gene is TRBJ2-1, the V gene TRBV13; TRBD2 matches 14 bases. The length of the CDR3 is 16 residues. In germline, CDR1 is PRHDT, CDR2 FYEKMQ (reference sequence). V dropped 5 bases and J dropped 6; count of bases not matched to a gene: 6. The DNA for the CDR3 is TGTGCCAGCAGCCCGACCGGGACTAGCGGGAGCAATGAGCAGTTCTTC. Its translation: CASSPTGTSGSNEQFF.

The chain couples TRBV5-6 to TRBJ2-7, with 9 bases lining up with TRBD2. The CDR3 length is 14 residues. The germline V gene has CDR1 SGHDT and CDR2 YYEEEE. The V and J ends lost 5 bases and 4 bases, in that order; junction bases with no gene match: 7. The CDR3 sequence: CASRREREDYEQYF. Written as DNA, the CDR3 is TGTGCCAGCAGGAGAGAGCGGGAGGATTACGAGCAGTACTTC.

The V call is TRBV5-5, the J call TRBJ1-1; D is ambiguous. V lost 2 bases and J 0 bases, leaving 8 bases between the germline ends. The CDR3 contains 14 residues. The germline V gene encodes CDR1 SGHKS and CDR2 YYEKEE (reference sequence). This CDR3 is CASSFGKVNTEAFF. The CDR3 bases are TGTGCCAGCAGCTTCGGCAAGGTGAACACTGAAGCTTTCTTT. The variable domain in full, completed from reference TRBV5-5 and TRBJ1-1, reads DAGVTQSPTHLIKTRGQQVTLRCSPISGHKSVSWYQQVLGQGPQFIFQYYEKEERGRGNFPDRFSARQFPNYSSELNVNALLLGDSALYLCASSFGKVNTEAFFGQGTRLTVV.

The chain employs TRBV4-2 and TRBJ2-3; TRBD2 matches at 13 bases. V gave up 1 base and J gave up 0 bases; unmatched junction bases: 10. In germline, CDR1 is LGHNA, CDR2 YNFKEQ. The CDR3 is 20 residues long. The CDR3 DNA is TGTGCCAGCAGCCAAGGACTAGCGGGAGGTCGGGGACTAAGCACAGATACGCAGTATTTT. Amino acids: CASSQGLAGGRGLSTDTQYF.

This clone has more than one count but fewer than ten. The chain combines TRBV28 with TRBJ2-7; D not resolved. CDR1 MDHEN and CDR2 SYDVKM come from the germline V gene. The CDR3 is 13 residues long. V was shortened by 9 bases and J by 0 bases, with 12 bases between the two germline ends. The chain's CDR3 is CASYGLSSYEQYF. The CDR3 DNA reads as TGTGCCAGTTATGGATTGAGCTCCTACGAGCAGTACTTC.

The chain employs TRBV11-2 and TRBJ1-4; no reliable D call. The length of the CDR3 is 15 residues. CDR1 SGHAT and CDR2 FQNNGV come from the germline V gene. Trimming cost V 5 bases and J 8 bases, with 18 bases left between them. CDR3 region: CASSPVYGTLEKLFF. CDR3 in DNA: TGTGCCAGCAGCCCTGTTTACGGTACCTTAGAAAAACTGTTTTTT.